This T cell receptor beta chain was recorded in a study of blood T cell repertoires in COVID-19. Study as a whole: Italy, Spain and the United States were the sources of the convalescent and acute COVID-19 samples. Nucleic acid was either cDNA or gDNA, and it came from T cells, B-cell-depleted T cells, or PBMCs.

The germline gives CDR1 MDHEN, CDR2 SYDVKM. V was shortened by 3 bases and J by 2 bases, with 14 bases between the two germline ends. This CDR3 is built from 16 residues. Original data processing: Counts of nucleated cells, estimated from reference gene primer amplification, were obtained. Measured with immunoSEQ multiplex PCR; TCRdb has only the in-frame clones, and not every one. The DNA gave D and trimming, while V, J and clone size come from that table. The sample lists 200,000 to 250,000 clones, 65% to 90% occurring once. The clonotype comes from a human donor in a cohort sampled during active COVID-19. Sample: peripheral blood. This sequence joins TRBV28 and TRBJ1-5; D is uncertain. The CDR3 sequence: CASSFYGVGGNQPQHF. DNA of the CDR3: TGTGCCAGCAGTTTCTATGGGGTGGGAGGCAATCAGCCCCAGCATTTT. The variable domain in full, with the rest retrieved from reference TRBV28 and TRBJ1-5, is DVKVTQSSRYLVKRTGEKVFLECVQDMDHENMFWYRQDPGLGLRLIYFSYDVKMKEKGDIPEGYSVSREKKERFSLILESASTNQTSMYLCASSFYGVGGNQPQHFGDGTRLSIL.